These 14 T cell receptor beta chains share one sample of origin, sequenced in a study of shared clonotypes between healthy human individuals. The table came from immunoSEQ multiplex PCR; TCRdb's copy has only in-frame clones and leaves some out. The table lists approximately 500,000 clones, about four fifths of them singletons, with 10% to 15% in the top ten. The sample consisted of PBMCs. These receptors were taken from a middle-aged woman in good health. Some clones in this sample may be carry-over from other donors' samples.

The CDR3 loop is CASSQGLASGAYEQYF. The CDR3 DNA reads TGCGCCAGCAGCCAAGGGCTGGCTAGCGGGGCCTACGAGCAGTACTTC. This chain connects TRBV4-1 to TRBJ2-7; TRBD2 matches 9 bases. The length of the CDR3 is 16 residues. Looked up from germline, CDR1 is MGHRA and CDR2 is YSYEKL. With V trimmed by 1 base and J by 2 bases, 6 bases remained unmatched.

The gene calls are TRBV4-3 and TRBJ2-3; possible D gene TRBD2, 5 bases. The CDR3 runs to 16 residues. V lost 0 bases to trimming and J lost 4 bases, with 14 bases between them. CDR1 is LGHNA and CDR2 is YSLEER in the germline V gene. The CDR3 region has the DNA TGCGCCAGCAGCCAAGAAGCGGCAAGTCGCGCAGATACGCAGTATTTT. As protein: CASSQEAASRADTQYF.

This rearrangement joins TRBV27 to TRBJ1-4, with D tentatively TRBD1 (5 bases). The CDR3 totals 16 residues. Per germline, CDR1 MNHEY and CDR2 SMNVEV (reference sequence). Trimming cost V 2 bases and J 0 bases, with 10 bases left between them. This CDR3 reads CASSLAGAATNEKLFF. The CDR3 region has the DNA TGTGCCAGCAGTTTAGCCGGGGCTGCAACTAATGAAAAACTGTTTTTT.

The sample holds one count of this clone. V gene TRBV7-2 combines with J gene TRBJ1-1; no definite D call. The length of the CDR3 is 14 residues. Germline CDR1 SGHTA, CDR2 FQGNSA. The V end lost 3 bases, the J end lost 1 base, and 9 bases lay between the germline ends. CDR3 protein: CASSFIPENTEAFF. CDR3 bases: TGTGCCAGCAGCTTTATCCCCGAGAACACTGAAGCTTTCTTT. The full variable domain, rest sourced from reference TRBV7-2 and TRBJ1-1, is GAGVSQSPSNKVTEKGKDVELRCDPISGHTALYWYRQSLGQGLEFLIYFQGNSAPDKSGLPSDRFSAERTGGSVSTLTIQRTQQEDSAVYLCASSFIPENTEAFFGQGTRLTVV.

The chain carries TRBV4-2 and TRBJ2-5; TRBD2 might be the D (5 bases). In germline, CDR1 is LGHNA, CDR2 YNFKEQ. Between the trimmed V and J ends, which lost 0 bases and 4 bases, there was a span of 9 bases. The CDR3 length is 14 residues. CDR3 coding DNA: TGTGCCAGCAGCCAAGATCTCGCGGGAGAGACCCAGTACTTC. This codes for CASSQDLAGETQYF.

This rearrangement joins TRBV28 to TRBJ1-4, with D maybe TRBD1 (6 bases). The ends were cut back, 4 bases at V and 3 bases at J, with 12 bases in the middle. This CDR3 contains 15 residues. CDR1 and CDR2 from the germline V gene are MDHEN and SYDVKM. In DNA, the CDR3 is TGTGCCAGCAGTTACCAGGGGACGTCTAATGAAAAACTGTTTTTT. Translation: CASSYQGTSNEKLFF.

This sequence joins TRBV21-1 and TRBJ1-1; the table's TRBD1 call for D was not verified on the DNA. TRBV21-1 is described as a pseudogene. The CDR3 extends over 16 amino acids. The CDR3 nucleotides read TGTGCCAGCAGCAATGGGGGCAACACTACGGTCACTGAAGCTTTCTTT. Translating it yields CASSNGGNTTVTEAFF.

The chain employs TRBV7-2 and TRBJ1-4, with unresolved D. Per the germline V gene, CDR1 is SGHTA and CDR2 is FQGNSA. V was shortened by 0 bases and J by 5 bases, with 10 bases between the two germline ends. The CDR3 is 15 residues long. DNA of the CDR3: TGTGCCAGCAGCTTAGCGGGCAGCCTAAATGAAAAACTGTTTTTT. Residues: CASSLAGSLNEKLFF.

The chain links TRBV7-2 to TRBJ2-7, with D unclear. Germline CDR1 is SGHTA and CDR2 is FQGNSA. Trimming cost V 3 bases and J 7 bases, with 7 bases left between them. The length of the CDR3 is 11 residues. CDR3 amino acids: CASSFGLEQYF. The CDR3 DNA reads as TGTGCCAGCAGCTTCGGGCTAGAGCAGTACTTC.

The genes are TRBV15 and TRBJ1-4; D is possibly TRBD1 (5 bases). In germline, CDR1 is LNHNV, CDR2 YYDKDF (reference sequence). With 5 bases removed from V and 8 bases from J, the gap between germline ends came to 12 bases. The CDR3 consists of 13 residues. CDR3 sequence: CATSLGVAEKLFF. The CDR3, as DNA: TGTGCCACCAGCTTGGGGGTGGCGGAAAAACTGTTTTTT.

This clone was recorded once. The V gene is TRBV28, the J gene TRBJ1-4; D perhaps matches TRBD1 (6 bases). The germline V and J ends were trimmed by 2 bases and 3 bases, with 13 bases remaining between them. This CDR3 is built from 16 residues. Germline V gene data show CDR1 as MDHEN and CDR2 as SYDVKM. CDR3 sequence: CASSLAAGVPNEKLFF. The CDR3 DNA is TGTGCCAGCAGTTTAGCCGCAGGGGTACCTAATGAAAAACTGTTTTTT.

This clone was picked up a small number of times. The chain carries TRBV19 and TRBJ1-4, with D uncertain. The germline V gene has CDR1 LNHDA and CDR2 SQIVND (reference sequence). Between the trimmed V and J ends, which lost 4 bases and 5 bases, there was a span of 8 bases. There are 13 residues in the CDR3. CDR3 protein: CASSTDRNEKLFF. The CDR3 coding sequence is TGTGCCAGTAGTACGGATCGGAATGAAAAACTGTTTTTT. Using reference TRBV19 and TRBJ1-4 for the parts outside the CDR3, the full variable domain is DGGITQSPKYLFRKEGQNVTLSCEQNLNHDAMYWYRQDPGQGLRLIYYSQIVNDFQKGDIAEGYSVSREKKESFPLTVTSAQKNPTAFYLCASSTDRNEKLFFGSGTQLSVL.

The genes are TRBV6-5 and TRBJ2-5; D unresolved. The CDR3 has 13 amino acids. CDR1 is MNHEY and CDR2 is SVGAGI in the germline V gene. V lost 2 bases to trimming and J lost 1 base, with 5 bases between them. The CDR3 DNA reads as TGTGCCAGCAGTTACGCCGGCCAAGAGACCCAGTACTTC. It codes for CASSYAGQETQYF.

The chain uses TRBV18 and TRBJ2-6; weak D call: TRBD1 (6 bases). The ends were cut back, 3 bases at V and 1 base at J, with 13 bases in the middle. There are 17 residues in the CDR3. From germline, CDR1 is KGHSH and CDR2 LQKENI. The CDR3 DNA reads TGTGCCAGCTCACCTATGGAAACAGGGTCTGGGGCCAACGTCCTGACTTTC. It translates to CASSPMETGSGANVLTF.